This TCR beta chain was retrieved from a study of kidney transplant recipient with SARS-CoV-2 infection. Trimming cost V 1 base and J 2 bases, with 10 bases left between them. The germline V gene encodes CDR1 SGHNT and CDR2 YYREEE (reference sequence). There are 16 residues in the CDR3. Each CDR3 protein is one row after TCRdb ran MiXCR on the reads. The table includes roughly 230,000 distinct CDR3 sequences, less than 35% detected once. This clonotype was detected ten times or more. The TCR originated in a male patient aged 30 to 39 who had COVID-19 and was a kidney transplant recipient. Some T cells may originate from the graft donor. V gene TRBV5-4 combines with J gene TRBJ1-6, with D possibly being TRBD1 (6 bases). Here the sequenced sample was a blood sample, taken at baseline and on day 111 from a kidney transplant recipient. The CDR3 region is CASSLRGGTYNSPLHF. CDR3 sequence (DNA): TGTGCCAGCAGCTTGAGGGGGGGGACCTATAATTCACCCCTCCACTTT.